The 7 T cell receptor beta chains in this list originate from one sample, sequenced in a study of blood T cell repertoires in COVID-19. The repertoire was sequenced with immunoSEQ multiplex PCR; TCRdb's copy has only in-frame clones and lacks some. Seen here are fewer than 40,000 clones, 60% to 80% observed once, and the top ten hold around 30%. The sample consisted of peripheral blood. The receptors stem from a man aged 80 or over with acute or convalescent COVID-19.

For the CDR3, the DNA is TGTGCCAGCGGGAGGGGCGCAGATACGCAGTATTTT. This translates into CASGRGADTQYF. The chain couples TRBV6-5 to TRBJ2-3; 7 bases align to TRBD2. CDR3 length: 12 residues. Trimming at V came to 8 bases and at J to 4 bases, leaving 3 bases not matched to a gene. Germline V gene lookup returns CDR1 MNHEY and CDR2 SVGAGI.

This chain uses TRBV6-5 with TRBJ2-7; tentative D call: TRBD2 (5 bases). The CDR3 contains 16 residues. The germline V gene encodes CDR1 MNHEY and CDR2 SVGAGI. V dropped 3 bases and J dropped 3 bases, with 18 bases sitting between them. This chain's CDR3 is CASSYTRVLVNYEQYF. The CDR3 DNA reads as TGTGCCAGCAGTTATACGAGGGTCTTGGTAAACTACGAGCAGTACTTC.

The chain is built from TRBV5-1 and TRBJ2-7; 13 bases align to TRBD2. With V trimmed by 7 bases and J by 2 bases, 3 bases remained unmatched. The CDR3 runs to 14 residues. Looked up from germline, CDR1 is SGHRS and CDR2 is YFSETQ. The CDR3 nucleotides read TGCGCCAGCGGGGGACTAGCGGGGCCCTACGAGCAGTACTTC. Its protein product is CASGGLAGPYEQYF. Using reference TRBV5-1 and TRBJ2-7 for the parts outside the CDR3, the full variable domain is KAGVTQTPRYLIKTRGQQVTLSCSPISGHRSVSWYQQTPGQGLQFLFEYFSETQRNKGNFPGRFSGRQFSNSRSEMNVSTLELGDSALYLCASGGLAGPYEQYFGPGTRLTVT.

V gene TRBV7-2 combines with J gene TRBJ2-5; 8 nucleotides match TRBD2. Germline V lookup: CDR1 SGHTA, CDR2 FQGNSA. V was pared by 4 bases and J by 5 bases, with 9 bases of the junction left unmatched. This CDR3 is built from 15 residues. CDR3 region: CASSSGLALRETQYF. The CDR3 DNA sequence: TGTGCCAGCAGCTCCGGACTAGCCCTACGGGAGACCCAGTACTTC.

This chain uses TRBV10-3 with TRBJ2-7, with D unresolved. V gave up 3 bases and J gave up 7 bases, with 7 bases separating them. The CDR3 covers 11 residues. The V gene's germline CDR1 is ENHRY and CDR2 SYGVKD. The CDR3 region is CAISETGEQYF. DNA of the CDR3: TGTGCCATCAGTGAAACCGGGGAGCAGTACTTC.

The table lists this clone with a count of one. The rearrangement uses TRBV11-1 and TRBJ2-3, with 7 bases matching TRBD1. The CDR3 length is 14 residues. Germline trimming cut 3 bases from V and 5 bases from J; bases unmatched to any gene: 5. Germline V CDR1 and CDR2: SGHAT, FQDESV (reference sequence). This chain's CDR3 is CASSFDRAEDTQYF. CDR3 DNA sequence: TGTGCCAGCAGCTTCGACAGGGCTGAAGATACGCAGTATTTT. Drawing the rest from reference TRBV11-1 and TRBJ2-3, the complete variable domain is EAEVAQSPRYKITEKSQAVAFWCDPISGHATLYWYRQILGQGPELLVQFQDESVVDDSQLPKDRFSAERLKGVDSTLKIQPAELGDSAMYLCASSFDRAEDTQYFGPGTRLTVL.

This clone came up once. The chain carries TRBV5-1 and TRBJ1-1; 12 bases are a match to TRBD1. The CDR3 consists of 20 residues. Looked up from germline, CDR1 is SGHRS and CDR2 is YFSETQ. V shed 4 bases and J 4 bases; nucleotides not matched to a gene: 20. Here the CDR3 reads CASSQAPGTGGLLGSTEAFF. The CDR3 coding sequence is TGCGCCAGCAGCCAGGCCCCCGGGACAGGGGGCCTCTTGGGTAGCACTGAAGCTTTCTTT.